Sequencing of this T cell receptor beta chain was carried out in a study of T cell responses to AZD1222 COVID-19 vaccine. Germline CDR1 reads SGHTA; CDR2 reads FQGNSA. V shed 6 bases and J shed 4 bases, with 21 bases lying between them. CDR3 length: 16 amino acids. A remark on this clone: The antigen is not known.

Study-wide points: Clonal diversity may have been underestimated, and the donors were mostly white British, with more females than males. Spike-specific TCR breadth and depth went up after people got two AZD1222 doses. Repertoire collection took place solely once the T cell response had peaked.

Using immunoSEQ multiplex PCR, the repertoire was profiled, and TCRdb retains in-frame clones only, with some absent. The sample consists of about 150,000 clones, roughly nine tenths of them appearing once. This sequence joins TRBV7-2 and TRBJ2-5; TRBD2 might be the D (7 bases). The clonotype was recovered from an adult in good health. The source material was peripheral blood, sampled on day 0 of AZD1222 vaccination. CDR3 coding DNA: TGTGCCAGCAGTGGGGGCGGGAGTTTGCCGGGAGAGACCCAGTACTTC. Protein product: CASSGGGSLPGETQYF.